This T cell receptor beta chain was sequenced for a study of PD-1 blockade in classical Hodgkin lymphoma. Concerning this clone: Its antigen is still unknown.

Here immunoSEQ multiplex PCR was the method, and the copy in TCRdb shows in-frame clones only, minus some. There are more than 15,000 clones in the sample; 80% to 95% occur only once, and 0.51% lies in the top ten. Notes on the study in general: Newly diagnosed patients were reported to exhibit reduced baseline TCR diversity relative to healthy donors. Sources of repertoire differences remain undefined, possibly disease activity or prior therapy.

CDR3 size: 14 residues. V lost 6 bases and J 2 bases, leaving 12 bases between the germline ends. The germline CDR1 and CDR2 sequences are MNHNS and SASEGT. As for time point: newly diagnosed, previously untreated cHL patient sample. Thawed PBMCs were the source of CD4+ T cells, purified by magnetic negative selection. The chain combines TRBV6-1 with TRBJ2-3; no definite D call. This receptor was identified in a human donor with classical Hodgkin lymphoma. Sequencing used CD4+ T cells from blood. The CDR3 region is CASRRGSTTDTQYF. For the CDR3, the DNA is TGTGCCAGCAGACGCGGCAGTACCACAGATACGCAGTATTTT.